The 2 T cell receptor beta chains listed next were all sequenced from one sample in a study of cytomegalovirus exposure and HLA in healthy donors. PCR amplification relied on 60 Vbeta primers (plus 13 Jbeta primers). The assay was immunoSEQ multiplex PCR, and TCRdb's table has in-frame clones only and misses some. The table has roughly 130,000 clones, roughly 80% seen once. What was sequenced was PBMCs. The receptors come from a male donor in good health and CMV-seronegative.

The chain has TRBV7-9 and TRBJ2-2, with D perhaps TRBD1 (5 bases). There are 14 residues in the CDR3. CDR1 is SEHNR and CDR2 is FQNEAQ in the germline V gene (reference sequence). Between the trimmed V and J ends, which lost 0 bases and 7 bases, there was a span of 9 bases. CDR3 residues: CASSLAGRVGELFF. Here the CDR3 DNA reads TGTGCCAGCAGCTTAGCTGGCAGGGTCGGGGAGCTGTTTTTT.

This chain connects TRBV7-6 to TRBJ2-1; 12 nucleotides match TRBD2. The CDR3 extends over 16 amino acids. Germline assignment: CDR1 SGHVS and CDR2 FNYEAQ. V was pared by 5 bases and J by 7 bases, with 9 bases of the junction left unmatched. The CDR3 loop reads CASSPTRTSGINEQFF. The CDR3 bases are TGTGCCAGCAGCCCCACTCGGACTAGCGGGATTAATGAGCAGTTCTTC. Combining the CDR3 with reference TRBV7-6 and TRBJ2-1 gives the whole variable domain GAGVSQSPRYKVTKRGQDVALRCDPISGHVSLYWYRQALGQGPEFLTYFNYEAQQDKSGLPNDRFSAERPEGSISTLTIQRTEQRDSAMYRCASSPTRTSGINEQFFGPGTRLTVL.